A selection of T cell receptor beta chains follows, all from one sample in a study of vaccination and CD4 T cells after COVID-19. The antigens these receptors bind are not known. Each CDR3 protein gets one entry after TCRdb re-called the PCR reads with MiXCR. The table lists nearly 2,000 distinct CDR3 sequences, roughly two thirds of them singletons. The sequenced sample was CD4+ T cells from blood, cultured in vitro, obtained after SARS-CoV-2 vaccination. The receptors derive from a human donor who had recovered from COVID-19. Each CDR3 is given with its conserved first and last residue. Fields, in order: CDR3 length, V gene, J gene, D gene, clone size, CDR3 protein, CDR3 DNA. D genes are given only for firm matches. Rows give clone size only sometimes, using once, few, many, or a class for an expanded clone.

15	TRBV6-1	TRBJ2-3	TRBD2	-	CASRELAGGPDTQYF	TGTGCCAGCAGGGAACTAGCGGGAGGGCCAGATACGCAGTATTTT
14	TRBV20-1	TRBJ2-3	TRBD1	-	CSAWKTGVTDTQYF	TGCAGTGCTTGGAAGACAGGGGTCACAGATACGCAGTATTTT
16	TRBV5-4	TRBJ1-1	-	-	CASSPKGGIVDTEAFF	TGTGCCAGCAGCCCGAAGGGGGGCATTGTGGACACTGAAGCTTTCTTT
13	TRBV6-2/TRBV6-3	TRBJ2-5	-	-	CASSIRVRETQYF	TGTGCCAGCAGCATCAGGGTTCGGGAGACCCAGTACTTC
14	TRBV11-1	TRBJ1-1	-	-	CASSAETGLTEAFF	TGTGCCAGCAGCGCCGAGACAGGACTAACTGAAGCTTTCTTT
14	TRBV19	TRBJ1-1	-	-	CASSIDTGNTEAFF	TGTGCCAGTAGTATAGATACCGGGAACACTGAAGCTTTCTTT
14	TRBV6-1	TRBJ1-2	-	-	CASSAGGAIYGYTF	TGTGCCAGCAGTGCTGGGGGCGCGATCTATGGCTACACCTTC
15	TRBV7-9	TRBJ1-2	TRBD1	large	CASSLTGGTPYGYTF	TGTGCCAGCAGCTTAACAGGGGGCACCCCCTATGGCTACACCTTC
13	TRBV7-2	TRBJ1-5	-	-	CASSLDGNQPQHF	TGTGCCAGCAGCTTAGATGGTAATCAGCCCCAGCATTTT
15	TRBV6-1	TRBJ1-5	-	-	CASSEGLDPNQPQHF	TGTGCCAGCAGTGAGGGCCTCGATCCCAATCAGCCCCAGCATTTT
12	TRBV2	TRBJ1-5	-	-	CASTSVRQPQHF	TGTGCCAGCACTTCGGTCCGGCAGCCCCAGCATTTT
14	TRBV6-1	TRBJ2-1	-	-	CASMAGSTYNEQFF	TGTGCCAGCATGGCGGGATCGACCTACAATGAGCAGTTCTTC
15	TRBV7-8	TRBJ1-1	TRBD1	-	CASSLSTGGGSEAFF	TGTGCCAGCAGCTTATCCACAGGGGGGGGCTCTGAAGCTTTCTTT
15	TRBV27	TRBJ1-3	TRBD1	-	CASSLGTEPGNTIYF	TGTGCCAGCAGTTTAGGGACAGAACCTGGAAACACCATATATTTT
14	TRBV20-1	TRBJ2-5	TRBD2	few	CSARDKLAGETQYF	TGCAGTGCTAGAGATAAACTAGCGGGTGAGACCCAGTACTTC
15	TRBV27	TRBJ1-2	-	-	CASSPDLIKNYGYTF	TGTGCCAGCAGCCCGGACCTGATTAAAAACTATGGCTACACCTTC
14	TRBV5-4	TRBJ2-7	-	once	CASSFGVSSYEQYF	TGTGCCAGCAGCTTTGGTGTCAGCTCCTACGAGCAGTACTTC
16	TRBV7-2	TRBJ1-1	TRBD1	-	CASSPRQGWEGTEAFF	TGTGCCAGCAGCCCGCGACAGGGGTGGGAAGGCACTGAAGCTTTCTTT
16	TRBV20-1	TRBJ2-1	TRBD2	-	CSAIGLAGSIYNEQFF	TGCAGTGCCATCGGGCTAGCGGGATCTATATACAATGAGCAGTTCTTC